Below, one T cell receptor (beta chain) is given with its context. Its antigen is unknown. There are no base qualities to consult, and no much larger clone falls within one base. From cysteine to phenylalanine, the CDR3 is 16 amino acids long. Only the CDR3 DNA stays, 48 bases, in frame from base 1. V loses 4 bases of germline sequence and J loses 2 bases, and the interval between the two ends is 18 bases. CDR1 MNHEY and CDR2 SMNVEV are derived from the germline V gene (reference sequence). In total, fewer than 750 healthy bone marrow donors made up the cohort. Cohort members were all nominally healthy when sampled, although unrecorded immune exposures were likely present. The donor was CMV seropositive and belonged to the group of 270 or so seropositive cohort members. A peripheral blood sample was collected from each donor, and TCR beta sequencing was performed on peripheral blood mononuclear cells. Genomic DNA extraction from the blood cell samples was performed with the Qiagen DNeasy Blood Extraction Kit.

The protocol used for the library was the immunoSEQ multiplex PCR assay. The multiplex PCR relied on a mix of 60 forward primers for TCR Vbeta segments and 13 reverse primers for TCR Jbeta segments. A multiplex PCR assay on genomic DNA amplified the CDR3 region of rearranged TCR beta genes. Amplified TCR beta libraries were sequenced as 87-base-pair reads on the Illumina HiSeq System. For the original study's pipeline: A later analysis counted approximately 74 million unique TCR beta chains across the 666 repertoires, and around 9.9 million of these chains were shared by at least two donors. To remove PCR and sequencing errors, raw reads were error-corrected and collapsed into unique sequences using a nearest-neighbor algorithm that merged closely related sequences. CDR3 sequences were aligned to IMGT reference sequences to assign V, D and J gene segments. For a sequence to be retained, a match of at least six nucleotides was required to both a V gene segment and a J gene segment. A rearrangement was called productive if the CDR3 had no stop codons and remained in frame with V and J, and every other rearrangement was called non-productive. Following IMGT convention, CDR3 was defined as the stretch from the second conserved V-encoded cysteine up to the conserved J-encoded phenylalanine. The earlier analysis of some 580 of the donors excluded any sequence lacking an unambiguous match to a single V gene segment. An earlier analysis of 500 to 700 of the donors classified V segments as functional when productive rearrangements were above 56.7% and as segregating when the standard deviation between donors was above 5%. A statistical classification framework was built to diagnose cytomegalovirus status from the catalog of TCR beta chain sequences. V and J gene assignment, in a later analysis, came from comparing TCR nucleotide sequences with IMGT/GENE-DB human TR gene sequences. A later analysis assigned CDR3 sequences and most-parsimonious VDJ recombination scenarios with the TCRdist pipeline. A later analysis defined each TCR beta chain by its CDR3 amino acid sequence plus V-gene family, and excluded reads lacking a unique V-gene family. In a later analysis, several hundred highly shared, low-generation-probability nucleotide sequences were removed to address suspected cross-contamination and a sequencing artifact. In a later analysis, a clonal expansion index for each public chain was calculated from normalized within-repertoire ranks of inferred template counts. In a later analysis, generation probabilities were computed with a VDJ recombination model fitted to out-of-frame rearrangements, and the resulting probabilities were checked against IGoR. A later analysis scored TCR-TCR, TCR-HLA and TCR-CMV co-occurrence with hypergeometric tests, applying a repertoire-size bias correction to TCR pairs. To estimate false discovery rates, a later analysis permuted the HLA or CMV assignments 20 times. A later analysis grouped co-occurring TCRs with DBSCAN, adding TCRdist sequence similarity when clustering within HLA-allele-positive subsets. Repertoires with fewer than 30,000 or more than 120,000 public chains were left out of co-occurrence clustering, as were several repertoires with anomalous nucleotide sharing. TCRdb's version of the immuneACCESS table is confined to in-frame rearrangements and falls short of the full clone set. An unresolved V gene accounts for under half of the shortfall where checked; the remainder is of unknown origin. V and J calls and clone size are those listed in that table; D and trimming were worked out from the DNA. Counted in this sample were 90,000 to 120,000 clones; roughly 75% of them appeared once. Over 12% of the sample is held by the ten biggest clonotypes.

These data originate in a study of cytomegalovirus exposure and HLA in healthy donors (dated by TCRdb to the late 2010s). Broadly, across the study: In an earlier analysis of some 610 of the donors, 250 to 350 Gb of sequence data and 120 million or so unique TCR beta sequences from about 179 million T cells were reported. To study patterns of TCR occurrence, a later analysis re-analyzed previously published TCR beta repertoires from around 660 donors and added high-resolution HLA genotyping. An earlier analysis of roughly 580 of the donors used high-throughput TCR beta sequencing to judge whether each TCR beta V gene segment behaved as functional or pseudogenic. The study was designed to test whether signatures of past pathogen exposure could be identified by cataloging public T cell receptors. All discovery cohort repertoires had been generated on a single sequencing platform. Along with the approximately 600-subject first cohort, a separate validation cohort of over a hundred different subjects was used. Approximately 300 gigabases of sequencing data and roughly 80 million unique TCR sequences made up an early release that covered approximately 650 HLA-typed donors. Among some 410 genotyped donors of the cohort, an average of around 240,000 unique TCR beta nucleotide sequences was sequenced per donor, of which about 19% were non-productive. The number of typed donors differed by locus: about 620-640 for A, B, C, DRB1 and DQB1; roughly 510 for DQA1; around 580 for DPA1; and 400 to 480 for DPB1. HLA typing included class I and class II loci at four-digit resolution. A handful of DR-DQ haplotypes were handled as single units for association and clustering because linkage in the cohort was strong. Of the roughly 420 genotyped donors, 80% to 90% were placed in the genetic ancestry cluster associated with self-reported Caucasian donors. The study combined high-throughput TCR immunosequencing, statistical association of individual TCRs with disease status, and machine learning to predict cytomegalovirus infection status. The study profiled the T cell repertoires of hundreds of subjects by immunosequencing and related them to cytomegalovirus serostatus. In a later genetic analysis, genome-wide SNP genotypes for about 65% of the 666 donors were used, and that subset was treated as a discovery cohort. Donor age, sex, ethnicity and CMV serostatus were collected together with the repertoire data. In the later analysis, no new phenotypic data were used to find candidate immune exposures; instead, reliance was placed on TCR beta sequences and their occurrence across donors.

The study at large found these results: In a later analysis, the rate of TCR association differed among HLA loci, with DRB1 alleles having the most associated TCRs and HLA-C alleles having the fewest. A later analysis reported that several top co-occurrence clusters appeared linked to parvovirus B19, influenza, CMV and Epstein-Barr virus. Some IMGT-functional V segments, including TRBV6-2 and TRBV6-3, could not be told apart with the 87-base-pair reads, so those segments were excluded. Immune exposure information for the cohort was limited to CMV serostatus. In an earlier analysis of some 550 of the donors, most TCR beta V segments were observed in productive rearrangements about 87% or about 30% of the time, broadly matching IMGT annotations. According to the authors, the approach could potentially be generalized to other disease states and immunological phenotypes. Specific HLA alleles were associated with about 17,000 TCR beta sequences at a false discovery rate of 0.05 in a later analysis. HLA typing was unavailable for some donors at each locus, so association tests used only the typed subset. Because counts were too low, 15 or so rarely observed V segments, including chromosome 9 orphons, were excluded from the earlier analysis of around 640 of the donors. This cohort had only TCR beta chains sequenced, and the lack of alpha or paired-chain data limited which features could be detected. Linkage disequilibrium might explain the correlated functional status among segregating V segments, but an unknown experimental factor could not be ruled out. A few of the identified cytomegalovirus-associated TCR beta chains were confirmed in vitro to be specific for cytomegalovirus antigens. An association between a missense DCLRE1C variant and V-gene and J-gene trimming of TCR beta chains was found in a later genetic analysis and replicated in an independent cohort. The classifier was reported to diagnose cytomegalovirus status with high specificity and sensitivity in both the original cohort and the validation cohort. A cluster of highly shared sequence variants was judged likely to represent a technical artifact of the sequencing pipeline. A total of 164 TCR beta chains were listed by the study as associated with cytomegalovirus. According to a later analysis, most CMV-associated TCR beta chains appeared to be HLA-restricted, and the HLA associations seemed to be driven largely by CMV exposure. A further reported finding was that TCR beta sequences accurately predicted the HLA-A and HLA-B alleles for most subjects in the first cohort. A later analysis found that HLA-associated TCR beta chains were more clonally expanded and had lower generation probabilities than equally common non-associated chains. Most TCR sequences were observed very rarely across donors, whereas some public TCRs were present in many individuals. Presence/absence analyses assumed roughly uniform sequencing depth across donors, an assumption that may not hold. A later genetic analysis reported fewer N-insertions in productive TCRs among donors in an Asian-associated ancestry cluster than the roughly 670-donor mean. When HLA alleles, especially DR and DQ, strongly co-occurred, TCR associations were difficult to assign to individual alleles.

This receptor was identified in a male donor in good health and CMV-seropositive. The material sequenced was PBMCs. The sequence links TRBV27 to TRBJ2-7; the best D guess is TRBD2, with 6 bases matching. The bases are TGTGCCAGCAGTTCCCCCGGGGTAGCGGTGACCTACGAGCAGTACTTC. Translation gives CASSSPGVAVTYEQYF.